This TCR beta chain was sequenced in a study of cytomegalovirus exposure and HLA in healthy donors (TCRdb year 2017). About the investigation overall: According to an earlier analysis of 587 of the donors, some 180 million T cells yielded some 110 million unique TCR beta sequences and approximately 280 Gb of sequence data. Approximately 300 gigabases of sequencing data and around 85 million unique TCR sequences made up an early release that covered approximately 650 HLA-typed donors. The genetic ancestry cluster associated with self-reported Caucasian donors included over 65% of the roughly 400 genotyped donors. The study aimed to test whether cataloging public T cell receptors could reveal signatures of past pathogen exposure. The study profiled the T cell repertoires of 500 to 800 subjects by immunosequencing and related them to cytomegalovirus serostatus. Along with the roughly 610-subject first cohort, a separate validation cohort of over a hundred different subjects was used. To predict cytomegalovirus infection status, the study combined high-throughput TCR immunosequencing, statistical association of individual TCRs with disease status, and machine learning. A later analysis re-analyzed previously published TCR beta repertoires from roughly 690 donors and added high-resolution HLA genotyping to study TCR occurrence patterns. The later analysis used no new phenotypic data to find candidate immune exposures, relying instead on TCR beta sequences and their occurrence across donors. To decide whether each TCR beta V gene segment behaved as functional or pseudogenic, an earlier analysis of 587 of the donors relied on high-throughput TCR beta sequencing. Donor age, sex, ethnicity and CMV serostatus were collected together with the repertoire data. A later genetic analysis took genome-wide SNP genotypes for about three fifths of the roughly 670 donors and used that subset as a discovery cohort. Every discovery cohort repertoire had been produced on one sequencing platform. HLA typing covered class I and class II loci at four-digit resolution. The number of donors typed differed by locus, with about 629-630 for A, B, C, DRB1 and DQB1, around 560 for DQA1, 606 for DPA1, and under 490 for DPB1. Roughly 5 DR-DQ haplotypes were handled as single units for association and clustering, since linkage in the cohort was strong. Among about 370 genotyped donors of the cohort, an average of around 240,000 unique TCR beta nucleotide sequences was sequenced per donor, of which roughly 17% were non-productive.

Library preparation was by the immunoSEQ multiplex PCR assay. For the multiplex PCR, a mixture combining 60 forward primers for TCR Vbeta segments and 13 reverse primers for TCR Jbeta segments was used. The CDR3 region of rearranged TCR beta genes was amplified from genomic DNA by a multiplex PCR assay. The Illumina HiSeq System was used to sequence the amplified TCR beta libraries as 87-base-pair reads. The paper's processing steps were these. In a later analysis, roughly 80 million unique TCR beta chains were counted across the roughly 610 repertoires, and some 10 million of these chains were shared by at least two donors. To remove PCR and sequencing errors, raw reads were error-corrected and collapsed into unique sequences using a nearest-neighbor algorithm that merged closely related sequences. To assign V, D and J gene segments, CDR3 sequences were aligned to IMGT reference sequences. For a sequence to be retained, a match of at least six nucleotides was required to both a V gene segment and a J gene segment. Rearrangements were classified as productive when the CDR3 lacked stop codons and remained in frame with V and J, and all other rearrangements were classified as non-productive. Following IMGT convention, CDR3 was defined as the stretch from the second conserved V-encoded cysteine up to the conserved J-encoded phenylalanine. Sequences without an unambiguous match to a single V gene segment were excluded from the earlier analysis of about 600 of the donors. An earlier analysis of fewer than 750 of the donors classified V segments as functional when productive rearrangements were above 56.7% and as segregating when the standard deviation between donors was above 5%. A statistical classification framework was developed to diagnose cytomegalovirus status using the catalog of TCR beta chain sequences. V and J gene assignment, in a later analysis, came from comparing TCR nucleotide sequences with IMGT/GENE-DB human TR gene sequences. Using the TCRdist pipeline, a later analysis assigned CDR3 sequences along with most-parsimonious VDJ recombination scenarios. In a later analysis, each TCR beta chain was defined by its CDR3 amino acid sequence together with its V-gene family, and reads without a unique V-gene family were excluded. A later analysis removed several hundred highly shared, low-generation-probability nucleotide sequences to deal with suspected cross-contamination and a sequencing artifact. A later analysis calculated a clonal expansion index for each public chain from normalized within-repertoire ranks of inferred template counts. Generation probabilities in a later analysis came from a VDJ recombination model fitted to out-of-frame rearrangements, and those results were checked against IGoR. A later analysis scored TCR-TCR, TCR-HLA and TCR-CMV co-occurrence with hypergeometric tests, applying a repertoire-size bias correction to TCR pairs. False discovery rates were estimated in a later analysis by permuting HLA or CMV assignments 20 times. In a later analysis, co-occurring TCRs were grouped using DBSCAN, with TCRdist sequence similarity added in when clustering inside HLA-allele-positive subsets. Repertoires with fewer than 30,000 or more than 120,000 public chains were left out of co-occurrence clustering, as were several repertoires with anomalous nucleotide sharing. Here the immuneACCESS table is served through TCRdb, limited to in-frame sequences with V and J called. Missing clones are a known gap in these copies; in checked studies unresolved V genes cover under half, and the rest lacks a known reason. V and J calls and clone size are as listed in that table; D and trimming were resolved from the DNA. For this sample the table gives roughly 100,000 clones, of which roughly 80% were detected only once. The ten largest clones add up to 2% of the sample.

The cohort comprised fewer than 700 healthy bone marrow donors. All cohort members were sampled while nominally healthy, although unrecorded immune exposures were likely present. The donor tested CMV seronegative, placing the donor among the 300 to 400 seronegative members of the cohort. Every donor gave a peripheral blood sample, and the peripheral blood mononuclear cells from that sample were used for TCR beta sequencing. The Qiagen DNeasy Blood Extraction Kit was used to extract genomic DNA from the blood cell samples. As concerns this clone: Its antigen is unknown. It has no much larger one-base neighbor in the sample; base qualities were not kept.

Results and caveats for the whole study, not just this receptor: In a later analysis, most CMV-associated TCR beta chains were found to appear HLA-restricted, with HLA associations seemingly driven largely by CMV exposure. In an earlier analysis of approximately 590 of the donors, most TCR beta V segments were observed in productive rearrangements about 90% or about 30% of the time, broadly matching IMGT annotations. Compared with equally common non-associated chains, HLA-associated TCR beta chains in a later analysis were more clonally expanded and had lower generation probabilities. A later analysis found that TCR association rates varied across HLA loci, with DRB1 alleles showing the most associated TCRs and HLA-C alleles the fewest. According to a later analysis, parvovirus B19, influenza, CMV and Epstein-Barr virus appeared linked to several top co-occurrence clusters. Roughly 15 rarely observed V segments, including chromosome 9 orphons, were excluded from the earlier analysis of some 590 of the donors because counts were too low. While some public TCRs were present in many individuals, most TCR sequences turned up only very rarely across donors. According to a later genetic analysis, donors in an Asian-associated ancestry cluster had fewer N-insertions in productive TCRs than the approximately 610-donor mean. In a later genetic analysis, a missense DCLRE1C variant was associated with V-gene and J-gene trimming of TCR beta chains, and the association was replicated in an independent cohort. Because some donors lacked HLA typing at each locus, the association tests relied only on the typed subset. In vitro tests confirmed that a few of the cytomegalovirus-associated TCR beta chains recognize cytomegalovirus antigens. In the study, roughly 160 TCR beta chains were listed as associated with cytomegalovirus. At a false discovery rate of 0.05, a later analysis linked some 17,000 TCR beta sequences to specific HLA alleles. Linkage disequilibrium might explain the correlated functional status among segregating V segments, but an unknown experimental factor could not be ruled out. Strong co-occurrence of HLA alleles, especially DR and DQ, made assigning TCR associations to individual alleles difficult. The presence/absence analyses assumed that sequencing depth was roughly uniform across donors, and that assumption may not be true. Immune exposure information for the cohort was limited to CMV serostatus. Cytomegalovirus status was reported to be diagnosed by the classifier with high specificity and sensitivity in both the original and validation cohorts. This cohort had only TCR beta chains sequenced, and the lack of alpha or paired-chain data limited which features could be detected. A cluster of highly shared sequence variants was judged likely to represent a technical artifact of the sequencing pipeline. A further reported finding was that TCR beta sequences accurately predicted the HLA-A and HLA-B alleles for most subjects in the first cohort. The authors suggested that the approach could potentially be generalized to other disease states and immunological phenotypes.

The origin of this receptor is a man aged 40-55 years in good health and CMV-seronegative. Sequencing input: PBMCs.

The nucleotides are TGTGCCGCTTCGCGGGGTGTGAGCTCCTATAATTCACCCCTCCACTTT. It translates to CAASRGVSSYNSPLHF. The V and J segments used are TRBV28 and TRBJ1-6; no confident D gene assignment can be made. The CDR3 holds 16 amino acids from the cysteine to the phenylalanine. Left in the record is the CDR3 DNA by itself, 48 bases read in frame from the first base. In the germline V gene, CDR1 corresponds to MDHEN and CDR2 to SYDVKM. V lost 11 bases and J lost 0 bases; the stretch between them is 17 bases long. With the rest looked up from the reference TRBV28 and TRBJ1-6 genes rather than sequenced, the full variable domain is DVKVTQSSRYLVKRTGEKVFLECVQDMDHENMFWYRQDPGLGLRLIYFSYDVKMKEKGDIPEGYSVSREKKERFSLILESASTNQTSMYLCAASRGVSSYNSPLHFGNGTRLTVT.